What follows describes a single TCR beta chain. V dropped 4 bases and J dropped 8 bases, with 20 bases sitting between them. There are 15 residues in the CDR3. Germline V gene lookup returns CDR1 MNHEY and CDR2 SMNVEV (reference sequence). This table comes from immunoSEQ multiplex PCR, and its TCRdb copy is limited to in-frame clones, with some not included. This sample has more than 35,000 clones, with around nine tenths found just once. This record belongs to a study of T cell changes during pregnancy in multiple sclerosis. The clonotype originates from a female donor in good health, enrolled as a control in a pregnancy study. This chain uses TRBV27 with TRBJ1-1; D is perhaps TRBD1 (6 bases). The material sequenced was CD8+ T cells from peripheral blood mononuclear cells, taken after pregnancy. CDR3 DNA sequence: TGTGCCAGCAGTTCCGACAGGTATCTCCAACTGGAAGCTTTCTTT. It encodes CASSSDRYLQLEAFF.